What follows is one T cell receptor beta chain and its context. The antigen is unknown. Compared with germline, one end of the junction differs, possibly owing to a read error. This CDR3 comprises 14 residues. Per the germline V gene, CDR1 is SEHNR and CDR2 is FQNEAQ (reference sequence). Primers for the PCR totalled 60 Vbeta and 13 Jbeta. Sequencing was performed with immunoSEQ multiplex PCR; in TCRdb, only in-frame clones are kept and a portion is missing. The data hold approximately 160,000 clones, with around 81% observed a single time. These data belong to a study of cytomegalovirus exposure and HLA in healthy donors. Study results and caveats: The authors later linked a missense DCLRE1C variant to TCR beta V- and J-gene trimming. TCR beta V segments were, for the most part, productive about 87% or about 30% of the time in an earlier analysis.

The receptor's source is a middle-aged man in good health and CMV-seronegative. The sample was PBMCs. The V and J genes are TRBV7-9 and TRBJ2-5; TRBD1 matches 7 bases. The CDR3 coding sequence is TGTTCCAGCAGCCTCGGGACAGTGCAAGAGACCCAGTACTTC. As protein: CSSSLGTVQETQYF. Variable domain in full (rest from reference TRBV7-9 and TRBJ2-5): DTGVSQNPRHKITKRGQNVTFRCDPISEHNRLYWYRQTLGQGPEFLTYFQNEAQLEKSRLLSDRFSAERPKGSFSTLEIQRTEQGDSAMYLCSSSLGTVQETQYFGPGTRLLVL.